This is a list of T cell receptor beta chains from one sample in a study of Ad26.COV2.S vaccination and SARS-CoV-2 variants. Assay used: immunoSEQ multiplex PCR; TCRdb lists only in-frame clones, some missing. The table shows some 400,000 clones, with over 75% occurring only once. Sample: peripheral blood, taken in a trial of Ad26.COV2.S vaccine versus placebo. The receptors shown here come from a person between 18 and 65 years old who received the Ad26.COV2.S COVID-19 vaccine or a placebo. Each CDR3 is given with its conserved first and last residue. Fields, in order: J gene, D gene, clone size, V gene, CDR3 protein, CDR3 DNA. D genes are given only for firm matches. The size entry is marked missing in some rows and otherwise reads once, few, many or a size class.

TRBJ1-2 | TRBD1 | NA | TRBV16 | CASSQGTVTNYGYTF | TGTGCCAGCAGCCAAGGGACAGTAACCAACTATGGCTACACCTTC
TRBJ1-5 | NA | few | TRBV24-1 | CATSDSPGLRNQPQHF | TGTGCCACCAGTGATTCCCCGGGACTCCGTAATCAGCCCCAGCATTTT
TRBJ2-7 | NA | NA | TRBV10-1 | CASSGTPSYEQYF | TGCGCCAGCAGTGGGACTCCATCCTACGAGCAGTACTTC
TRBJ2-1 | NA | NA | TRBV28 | CASKGGSGNEQFF | TGTGCCAGCAAAGGGGGGAGTGGCAATGAGCAGTTCTTC
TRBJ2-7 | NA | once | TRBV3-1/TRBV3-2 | CASSQGPYEQYF | TGTGCCAGCAGCCAGGGTCCTTACGAGCAGTACTTC
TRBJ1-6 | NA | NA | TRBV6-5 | CASSYEGSRRNSPLHF | TGTGCCAGCAGTTACGAAGGGTCCCGCAGGAATTCACCCCTCCACTTT
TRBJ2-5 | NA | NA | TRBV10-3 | CAISESGDQETQYF | TGTGCCATCAGTGAGTCCGGCGATCAAGAGACCCAGTACTTC
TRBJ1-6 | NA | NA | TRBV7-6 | CASSITPGQGSNSPLHF | TGTGCCAGCAGCATAACCCCCGGCCAGGGCTCAAATTCACCCCTCCACTTT
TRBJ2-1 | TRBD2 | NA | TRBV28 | CASSNSGDAHNEQFF | TGTGCCAGCAGTAATAGCGGGGATGCCCACAATGAGCAGTTCTTC
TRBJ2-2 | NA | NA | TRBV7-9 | CAAGKGASIANTGELFF | TGTGCCGCGGGGAAGGGGGCATCGATTGCGAACACCGGGGAGCTGTTTTTT
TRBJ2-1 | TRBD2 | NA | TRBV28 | CASRILAGSYNEQFF | TGTGCCAGCAGGATTCTAGCGGGATCCTACAATGAGCAGTTCTTC
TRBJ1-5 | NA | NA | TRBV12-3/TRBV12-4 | CASSIGGAQHF | TGTGCCAGCAGCATTGGTGGGGCCCAGCATTTT
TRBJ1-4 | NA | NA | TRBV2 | CASKAQSNEKLFF | TGTGCCAGCAAGGCGCAGAGTAATGAAAAACTGTTTTTT
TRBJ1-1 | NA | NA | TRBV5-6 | CASSLVRGGTEAFF | TGTGCCAGCAGCTTGGTACGGGGAGGGACTGAAGCTTTCTTT
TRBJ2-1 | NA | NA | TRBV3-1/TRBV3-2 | CASSPYLGGSYNEQFF | TGTGCCAGCAGCCCGTACCTGGGGGGCTCCTACAATGAGCAGTTCTTC
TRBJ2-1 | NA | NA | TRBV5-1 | CASSLTLSSYNEQFF | TGCGCCAGCAGCTTGACACTTTCCTCCTACAATGAGCAGTTCTTC
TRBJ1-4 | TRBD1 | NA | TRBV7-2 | CASSLIGVGGEKLFF | TGTGCCAGCAGTCTGATCGGGGTAGGGGGCGAAAAACTGTTTTTT
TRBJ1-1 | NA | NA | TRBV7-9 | CASSLGTTLRNTEAFF | TGTGCCAGCAGCTTAGGGACAACCCTTAGGAACACTGAAGCTTTCTTT
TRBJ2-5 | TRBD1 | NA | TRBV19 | CASSVQGPRETQYF | TGTGCCAGTAGTGTACAGGGGCCGCGGGAGACCCAGTACTTC
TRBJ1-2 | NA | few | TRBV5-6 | CASSMTDQGYGYTF | TGTGCCAGCAGCATGACTGATCAGGGATATGGCTACACCTTC
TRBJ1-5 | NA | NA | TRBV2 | CASSEQANWGQPQHF | TGTGCCAGCAGTGAACAGGCCAACTGGGGTCAGCCCCAGCATTTT
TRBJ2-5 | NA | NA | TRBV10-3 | CAISLALRETQYF | TGTGCCATCAGTCTAGCGTTGCGGGAGACCCAGTACTTC
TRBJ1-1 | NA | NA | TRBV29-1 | CSVEERVTNTEAFF | TGCAGCGTTGAAGAAAGGGTGACGAACACTGAAGCTTTCTTT
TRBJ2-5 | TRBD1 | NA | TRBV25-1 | CASSASGQGAPYETQYF | TGTGCCAGCAGTGCTTCCGGACAGGGGGCGCCTTATGAGACCCAGTACTTC
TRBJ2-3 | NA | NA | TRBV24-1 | CATSDFVATQYF | TGTGCCACCAGTGATTTTGTCGCGACGCAGTATTTT
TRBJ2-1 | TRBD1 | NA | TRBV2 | CASRPDRGTYNEQFF | TGTGCCAGCAGACCCGACAGGGGGACGTACAATGAGCAGTTCTTC